The 17 T cell receptor beta chains presented below share a single source sample, sequenced in a study of blood T cell repertoires in COVID-19. Data came from immunoSEQ multiplex PCR; TCRdb stores just in-frame clones and leaves some out. The table has around 260,000 clones, 75% to 90% seen once. The sample taken for sequencing was peripheral blood. These receptors were obtained from a woman in her seventies with COVID-19, enrolled during active disease.

V and J are TRBV29-1 and TRBJ2-3; tentatively, D is TRBD2 (5 bases). The CDR3 length is 13 residues. Trimming took off 8 bases at V and 4 bases at J, with 16 bases between the two ends. Germline values: CDR1 SQVTM, CDR2 ANQGSEA. The CDR3 here is CSPTRRGSDTQYF. Written as DNA, the CDR3 is TGCAGCCCCACCCGAAGAGGGTCAGATACGCAGTATTTT.

This chain links TRBV5-5 with TRBJ1-6; TRBD1 agrees at 9 bases. The CDR3 totals 16 residues. The V gene's germline CDR1 is SGHKS and CDR2 YYEKEE (reference sequence). The ends lost 5 bases at V and 9 bases at J; junction bases unmatched: 12. The CDR3 loop is CASSLETGGRGSPLHF. DNA of the CDR3: TGTGCCAGCAGTCTTGAAACAGGGGGCCGGGGTTCACCCCTCCACTTT.

This clone has a single count. This chain links TRBV28 with TRBJ2-5, with 9 positions matching TRBD2. J gave up 9 bases and V 4 bases, and 6 bases lay outside the gene matches. The V gene's germline CDR1 is MDHEN and CDR2 SYDVKM. This CDR3 has 13 amino acids. The CDR3 DNA reads TGTGCCAGCAGTTGGGGGCGGGGGGGGCCCCAGTACTTC. As protein: CASSWGRGGPQYF.

The chain joins TRBV30 to TRBJ2-3; 8 positions match TRBD1. The CDR3 spans 13 residues. After removal of 3 bases from V and 4 bases from J, the junction contained 3 bases not matched to a gene. Germline V lookup: CDR1 GTSNPN, CDR2 SVGIG (reference sequence). This chain's CDR3 is CAWSGQGPDTQYF. CDR3 bases: TGTGCCTGGAGCGGACAGGGCCCAGATACGCAGTATTTT. Combining the CDR3 with reference TRBV30 and TRBJ2-3 gives the whole variable domain SQTIHQWPATLVQPVGSPLSLECTVEGTSNPNLYWYRQAAGRGLQLLFYSVGIGQISSEVPQNLSASRPQDRQFILSSKKLLLSDSGFYLCAWSGQGPDTQYFGPGTRLTVL.

The rearrangement joins TRBV4-1 to TRBJ1-3; D not resolved. Trimming left V 1 base short and J 2 bases short, with 15 bases between. Germline CDR1 MGHRA, CDR2 YSYEKL. The CDR3 has 17 residues. CDR3 nucleotides: TGCGCCAGCAGCCAAGCCGGTTTCCCCTCGACTGGAAACACCATATATTTT. It codes for CASSQAGFPSTGNTIYF.

The chain is built from TRBV5-1 and TRBJ1-1; the D is unclear. V dropped 1 base and J dropped 5 bases, with 18 bases sitting between them. The V gene's germline CDR1 is SGHRS and CDR2 YFSETQ. The CDR3 is 16 amino acids. DNA of the CDR3: TGCGCCAGCAGCTTGTTAATAGGGAGGAGGGAAACTGAAGCTTTCTTT. As protein: CASSLLIGRRETEAFF.

The rearrangement uses TRBV5-5 and TRBJ2-7; D uncertain. Germline V lookup: CDR1 SGHKS, CDR2 YYEKEE (reference sequence). The CDR3 totals 14 residues. V lost 0 bases and J 1 base, leaving 8 bases between the germline ends. As DNA, the CDR3 is TGTGCCAGCAGCTTGGAACCCAGTTCCTACGAGCAGTACTTC. Translation gives CASSLEPSSYEQYF. Based on the CDR3 plus reference TRBV5-5 and TRBJ2-7, the full variable domain is DAGVTQSPTHLIKTRGQQVTLRCSPISGHKSVSWYQQVLGQGPQFIFQYYEKEERGRGNFPDRFSARQFPNYSSELNVNALLLGDSALYLCASSLEPSSYEQYFGPGTRLTVT.

The table lists this clone with a count of one. The J gene is TRBJ2-7, the V gene TRBV11-2; maybe TRBD2 (5 bases). Germline V gene lookup returns CDR1 SGHAT and CDR2 FQNNGV. This CDR3 is 12 amino acids long. Trimming removed 5 bases at V and 3 bases at J, with 8 bases between. In nucleotides, the CDR3 is TGTGCCAGCAGCAAAAGCGGCTACGAGCAGTACTTC. Amino acids: CASSKSGYEQYF.

In this sample, this clone turned up a few times. The V and J genes are TRBV5-1 and TRBJ1-5; 11 bases line up with TRBD1. The CDR3 runs to 15 residues. The ends lost 0 bases at V and 7 bases at J; junction bases unmatched: 3. Germline assignment: CDR1 SGHRS and CDR2 YFSETQ. CDR3 bases: TGCGCCAGCAGCTTGGCCGGGGACAGGGGGCAGCCCCAGCATTTT. Residues: CASSLAGDRGQPQHF.

The chain has TRBV2 and TRBJ1-2; 10 nucleotides align to TRBD1. Trimming removed 7 bases from V and 1 base from J; junction bases left unmatched: 9. The length of the CDR3 is 16 residues. CDR1 and CDR2 (germline): SNHLY, FYNNEI. The CDR3 coding sequence is TGTGCCAGCAACCCGGGACAGGGGACACTTAACTATGGCTACACCTTC. Translation: CASNPGQGTLNYGYTF.

Only a few counts were recorded for this clone. The rearrangement uses TRBV4-2 and TRBJ2-7, with D tentatively TRBD2 (5 bases). V lost 3 bases and J 6 bases, leaving 18 bases between the germline ends. Germline lookup yields CDR1 LGHNA and CDR2 YNFKEQ. CDR3 length: 15 amino acids. The CDR3: CASSHPGSDPLEQYF. CDR3 nucleotide sequence: TGTGCCAGCAGCCACCCGGGATCAGACCCGCTCGAGCAGTACTTC.

J is TRBJ2-3 and V is TRBV7-9; unclear D gene. The CDR3 consists of 12 residues. Trimming stripped 8 bases from V and 2 bases from J, with 8 bases between. From germline, CDR1 is SEHNR and CDR2 FQNEAQ (reference sequence). For the CDR3, the DNA is TGTGCCAGCGCCGGAGACACAGATACGCAGTATTTT. It translates to CASAGDTDTQYF.

The chain carries TRBV7-9 and TRBJ2-1, with TRBD2 as a possible D gene (6 bases). Germline V CDR1 and CDR2: SEHNR, FQNEAQ (reference sequence). The CDR3 is 14 residues long. V lost 11 bases to trimming and J lost 0 bases, with 14 bases between them. CDR3 in DNA: TGTGCCCCAGGTGGGGGGAGCTCCTACAATGAGCAGTTCTTC. This codes for CAPGGGSSYNEQFF. Based on the CDR3 plus reference TRBV7-9 and TRBJ2-1, the full variable domain is DTGVSQNPRHKITKRGQNVTFRCDPISEHNRLYWYRQTLGQGPEFLTYFQNEAQLEKSRLLSDRFSAERPKGSFSTLEIQRTEQGDSAMYLCAPGGGSSYNEQFFGPGTRLTVL.

The rearrangement joins TRBV29-1 to TRBJ2-3; D gene uncertain. V shed 7 bases and J shed 6 bases, with 11 bases lying between them. The CDR3 contains 11 residues. Per the germline V gene, CDR1 is SQVTM and CDR2 is ANQGSEA. The CDR3 loop is CSGLWWDTQYF. The CDR3 DNA reads TGCAGCGGACTTTGGTGGGATACGCAGTATTTT.

The chain employs TRBV19 and TRBJ1-1; D may be TRBD1 (5 bases). V lost 3 bases to trimming and J lost 3 bases, with 8 bases between them. Germline V CDR1 and CDR2: LNHDA, SQIVND (reference sequence). The CDR3 extends over 13 amino acids. CDR3 region: CASSISGDTEAFF. The CDR3 DNA follows: TGTGCCAGTAGTATTTCGGGGGACACTGAAGCTTTCTTT.

V and J are TRBV6-2 or TRBV6-3 and TRBJ2-3, with a weak D call TRBD2 (7 bases). V lost 0 bases and J 5 bases, leaving 18 bases between the germline ends. In germline, CDR1 is MNHEY, CDR2 SVGEGT. The CDR3 has 17 amino acids. CDR3 nucleotides: TGTGCCAGCAGTTACTCGAGGACCCGGGGGGCCAAAGATACGCAGTATTTT. This encodes CASSYSRTRGAKDTQYF.

The V and J genes are TRBV7-2 and TRBJ1-2; TRBD1 is a possible D gene (5 bases). This CDR3 region has 15 residues. The V and J ends lost 3 bases and 2 bases respectively, with 13 bases between them. Per the germline V gene, CDR1 is SGHTA and CDR2 is FQGNSA. As DNA, the CDR3 is TGTGCCAGCAGCTTCAGTCAGGGCCCGAACTATGGCTACACCTTC. The encoded protein is CASSFSQGPNYGYTF.